The 32 T cell receptor beta chains in this list originate from one sample, sequenced in a study of blood T cell repertoires in COVID-19 (TCRdb year 2020). Library preparation employed the immunoSEQ multiplex PCR assay. The immuneACCESS repertoire file appears here via TCRdb, limited to in-frame rearrangements. These files lack a portion of the clones; in checked studies, under half of the deficit traces to unresolved V genes, and the cause of the others is not known. The sample table holds roughly 500,000 clones, of which around 87% were seen once. 1.5% to 2% of the sample lies in the top ten. Source material: PBMCs or T cells enriched from blood (not recorded which). These receptors came from a middle-aged woman who had recovered from COVID-19.

The chain couples TRBV11-3 to TRBJ2-5; 8 nucleotides agree with TRBD1. The CDR3 has 16 residues. V shed 2 bases, J shed 2 bases, and the junction held 7 bases outside the gene matches. In germline, CDR1 is SGHNT, CDR2 YENEEA. The CDR3 spells CASSLHRGAPQETQYF. As DNA, the CDR3 is TGTGCCAGCAGCTTACACAGGGGGGCCCCGCAAGAGACCCAGTACTTC.

The chain combines TRBV7-2 with TRBJ1-2, with D hard to call. In germline, CDR1 is SGHTA, CDR2 FQGNSA. Trimming took 5 bases from V and 8 from J, leaving 21 bases between them. The CDR3 runs to 15 residues. This CDR3 is CASSPRTSLAGGYTF. Here the CDR3 DNA reads TGTGCCAGCAGCCCGAGGACTTCCCTTGCGGGGGGCTACACCTTC.

The chain uses TRBV4-3 and TRBJ1-4, with 10 nucleotides matching TRBD1. The CDR3 consists of 16 residues. V shed 1 base, J shed 7 bases, and the junction held 6 bases outside the gene matches. The germline V gene encodes CDR1 LGHNA and CDR2 YSLEER. The CDR3 DNA is TGCGCCAGCAGCCAAGCAGTAGACAGGGGGCTTGAAAAACTGTTTTTT. Residues: CASSQAVDRGLEKLFF.

The chain recombines TRBV15 with TRBJ1-6; tentative D call: TRBD1 (6 bases). Germline values: CDR1 LNHNV, CDR2 YYDKDF (reference sequence). The CDR3 totals 15 residues. V was clipped by 5 bases and J by 9 bases, with 17 bases between them. In DNA form, the CDR3 reads TGTGCCACCAGCCTCCTGGGGGGGCTCGGTTCACCCCTCCACTTT. Amino acid sequence: CATSLLGGLGSPLHF.

This sequence joins TRBV11-3 and TRBJ1-1, with TRBD1 identical over 12 bases. The length of the CDR3 is 19 residues. In germline, CDR1 is SGHNT, CDR2 YENEEA. The V and J ends lost 0 bases and 0 bases, in that order; junction bases with no gene match: 8. The CDR3 here is CASSLDLGDRGLVNTEAFF. Written as DNA, the CDR3 is TGTGCCAGCAGCTTAGATCTGGGGGACAGGGGGCTGGTGAACACTGAAGCTTTCTTT.

The rearrangement links TRBV7-6 to TRBJ1-2; the D gene is possibly TRBD1 (6 bases). Trimming left V 1 base short and J 7 bases short, with 16 bases between. The CDR3 extends over 15 amino acids. Germline CDR1 and CDR2: SGHVS and FNYEAQ. The CDR3 DNA reads as TGTGCCAGCAGCTTAGGGGGGCGGTTTGGACCTGGCTACACCTTC. Translated: CASSLGGRFGPGYTF. Using reference TRBV7-6 and TRBJ1-2 for the parts outside the CDR3, the full variable domain is GAGVSQSPRYKVTKRGQDVALRCDPISGHVSLYWYRQALGQGPEFLTYFNYEAQQDKSGLPNDRFSAERPEGSISTLTIQRTEQRDSAMYRCASSLGGRFGPGYTFGSGTRLTVV.

CDR3 nucleotide sequence: TGCAGTGCTGGGACAGGGAATGAAGCTTTCTTT. It encodes CSAGTGNEAFF. The chain has TRBV20-1 and TRBJ1-1; 9 bases fit TRBD1. Trimming took 5 bases from V and 7 from J; bases not matched to a gene: 2. CDR1 and CDR2 (germline): DFQATT, SNEGSKA (reference sequence). The CDR3 is made up of 11 amino acids.

This chain links TRBV18 with TRBJ1-2, with 10 bases matching TRBD1. Germline CDR1 KGHSH, CDR2 LQKENI. The CDR3 is made up of 16 amino acids. V lost 3 bases to trimming and J lost 3 bases; unmatched junction nucleotides: 7. The DNA of the CDR3 is TGTGCCAGCTCACCGATAGGGGGACAGGGGCACTATGGCTACACCTTC. It yields the protein CASSPIGGQGHYGYTF.

This clone was counted a single time. The rearrangement uses TRBV14 and TRBJ2-1, with 10 bases identical to TRBD1. The CDR3 spans 17 residues. Germline-derived CDR1 and CDR2 are SGHDN and FVKESK. The trim removed 4 bases at V and 4 bases at J, leaving 10 bases unmatched. CDR3 DNA sequence: TGTGCCAGCAGCCTCAAGCGGGACAGGGGCCGTTACAATGAGCAGTTCTTC. The encoded protein is CASSLKRDRGRYNEQFF.

The genes are TRBV3-1 (or the pseudogene TRBV3-2) and TRBJ2-1; D might be TRBD2 (6 bases). The V gene's germline CDR1 is LGHDT and CDR2 YNNKEL (reference sequence). This CDR3 region has 15 residues. The V and J ends lost 4 bases and 0 bases respectively, with 10 bases between them. The CDR3 nucleotides read TGTGCCAGCAGCCTATTGACTAGCTCCTACAATGAGCAGTTCTTC. This codes for CASSLLTSSYNEQFF.

This chain links TRBV20-1 with TRBJ1-6; a possible D gene is TRBD1 (6 bases). The germline gives CDR1 DFQATT, CDR2 SNEGSKA (reference sequence). V gave up 3 bases and J gave up 1 base, with 22 bases separating them. CDR3 length: 19 amino acids. The CDR3 loop reads CSASKSGQNYVSYNSPLHF. Written as DNA, the CDR3 is TGCAGTGCTAGTAAATCGGGACAAAACTACGTATCCTATAATTCACCCCTCCACTTT.

The CDR3: CASSGGLRAAEFF. The CDR3 nucleotides are TGTGCCAGCAGCGGGGGACTGCGGGCGGCGGAGTTCTTC. The V and J genes are TRBV9 and TRBJ2-1, with TRBD2 as a possible D gene (6 bases). Per the germline V gene, CDR1 is SGDLS and CDR2 is YYNGEE. V lost 3 bases to trimming and J lost 14 bases, with 18 bases between them. The CDR3 has 13 residues. The whole variable domain, filled in from reference TRBV9 and TRBJ2-1, reads DSGVTQTPKHLITATGQRVTLRCSPRSGDLSVYWYQQSLDQGLQFLIQYYNGEERAKGNILERFSAQQFPDLHSELNLSSLELGDSALYFCASSGGLRAAEFFGPGTRLTVL.

CDR3 sequence: CASSLTALRPISGNTIYF. The DNA for the CDR3 is TGTGCCAGCAGCTTAACAGCCCTACGTCCTATCTCTGGAAACACCATATATTTT. The chain employs TRBV7-2 and TRBJ1-3; D remains ambiguous. Germline V gene data show CDR1 as SGHTA and CDR2 as FQGNSA. Deletions cut 2 bases from V and 0 bases from J, with 17 bases between. The CDR3 consists of 18 residues.

This clone was seen only a few times. The chain combines TRBV18 with TRBJ1-1; 7 bases match TRBD1. The CDR3 totals 20 residues. In germline, CDR1 is KGHSH, CDR2 LQKENI. V was clipped by 3 bases and J by 1 base; unmatched bases: 20. DNA of the CDR3: TGTGCCAGCTCACCTACGACAGGGTTTGATTCCGTGAGAACGAACACTGAAGCTTTCTTT. It specifies CASSPTTGFDSVRTNTEAFF. The complete variable domain, with remaining parts taken from reference TRBV18 and TRBJ1-1, reads NAGVMQNPRHLVRRRGQEARLRCSPMKGHSHVYWYRQLPEEGLKFMVYLQKENIIDESGMPKERFSAEFPKEGPSILRIQQVVRGDSAAYFCASSPTTGFDSVRTNTEAFFGQGTRLTVV.

The chain's CDR3 is CASSPPGNRNYGYTF. The CDR3 DNA follows: TGTGCCAGCTCACCACCCGGTAACAGAAACTATGGCTACACCTTC. The rearrangement joins TRBV18 to TRBJ1-2; D gene uncertain. V lost 0 bases and J 2 bases, leaving 10 bases between the germline ends. This CDR3 is built from 15 residues. In germline, CDR1 is KGHSH, CDR2 LQKENI.

V usage is TRBV3-1 (or the pseudogene TRBV3-2) and J usage is TRBJ1-5; TRBD1 matches 8 bases. There are 15 residues in the CDR3. With V trimmed by 1 base and J by 7 bases, 6 bases remained unmatched. Germline-derived CDR1 and CDR2 are LGHDT and YNNKEL (reference sequence). The CDR3 region has the DNA TGTGCCAGCAGCCAAGGGACAGGGAACAGGCAGCCCCAGCATTTT. Translated: CASSQGTGNRQPQHF.

The chain recombines TRBV7-9 with TRBJ2-7; TRBD2 agrees at 8 bases. The CDR3 is 19 amino acids. Germline CDR1 is SEHNR and CDR2 is FQNEAQ (reference sequence). V shed 5 bases and J 6 bases; nucleotides not matched to a gene: 24. CDR3 bases: TGTGCCAGCAGCCAAAAAACGATCCTCGGACTAGCTAATGTAAGCGAGCAGTACTTC. Translated: CASSQKTILGLANVSEQYF. Supplemented by reference TRBV7-9 and TRBJ2-7, the full variable domain reads DTGVSQNPRHKITKRGQNVTFRCDPISEHNRLYWYRQTLGQGPEFLTYFQNEAQLEKSRLLSDRFSAERPKGSFSTLEIQRTEQGDSAMYLCASSQKTILGLANVSEQYFGPGTRLTVT.

V gene TRBV5-6 combines with J gene TRBJ2-5; D possibly corresponds to TRBD2 (5 bases). From germline, CDR1 is SGHDT and CDR2 YYEEEE. The CDR3 extends over 13 amino acids. V was pared by 2 bases and J by 5 bases, with 10 bases between. In nucleotides, the CDR3 is TGTGCCAGCAGCTTTTTAGCGTTTGAGACCCAGTACTTC. Residues: CASSFLAFETQYF.

This CDR3 is CASSLAMDRPSGNTIYF. DNA of the CDR3: TGTGCCAGCAGCTTGGCGATGGACAGACCGTCTGGAAACACCATATATTTT. The gene calls are TRBV5-8 and TRBJ1-3, with a possible D match to TRBD1 (6 bases). This CDR3 is built from 17 residues. The V gene's germline CDR1 is SGHTS and CDR2 YDEGEE. V was shortened by 0 bases and J by 1 base, with 14 bases between the two germline ends.

The chain joins TRBV5-4 to TRBJ1-1; D gene unclear. The V and J ends lost 4 bases and 1 base respectively, with 20 bases between them. Germline V gene lookup returns CDR1 SGHNT and CDR2 YYREEE (reference sequence). The CDR3 covers 17 residues. CDR3 sequence (DNA): TGTGCCAGCAGCCCCCGTGCCGGGTTGGTCCAGAACACTGAAGCTTTCTTT. Protein product: CASSPRAGLVQNTEAFF.

V and J are TRBV5-1 and TRBJ2-7; 7 nucleotides line up with TRBD2. The germline CDR1 and CDR2 sequences are SGHRS and YFSETQ. The CDR3 is 15 residues long. Trimming cost V 4 bases and J 5 bases; bases outside gene matches: 12. This CDR3 reads CASSPGLVLVDEQYF. Written as DNA, the CDR3 is TGCGCCAGCAGCCCTGGACTAGTTCTGGTCGACGAGCAGTACTTC.

The chain joins TRBV12-5 to TRBJ2-6; 14 bases fit TRBD2. From germline, CDR1 is LGHNT and CDR2 FRNRAP. This CDR3 region has 22 residues. The V and J ends lost 1 base and 1 base, in that order; junction bases with no gene match: 12. CDR3 DNA: TGTGCTAGTGGTTTGGGACGAGAGAGGACTAGCGGGAGGATTTCTGGGGCCAACGTCCTGACTTTC. Translated, it gives CASGLGRERTSGRISGANVLTF.

The rearrangement uses TRBV5-1 and TRBJ1-2, with 8 bases that match TRBD1. J gave up 3 bases and V 6 bases, and 7 bases lay outside the gene matches. Germline V gives CDR1 SGHRS, CDR2 YFSETQ. The CDR3 consists of 14 residues. The CDR3 region has the DNA TGCGCCAGCACCACAGGGGGTAAGGACTATGGCTACACCTTC. It is translated as CASTTGGKDYGYTF.

V is TRBV7-6 and J is TRBJ1-5, with D maybe TRBD1 (5 bases). The CDR3 loop spans 15 amino acids. Per the germline V gene, CDR1 is SGHVS and CDR2 is FNYEAQ. Trimming shortened V by 5 bases and J by 4 bases, and 15 bases separated the two germline ends. The CDR3 is CASSESGHLNQPQHF. CDR3 nucleotides: TGTGCCAGCAGCGAATCCGGACACTTAAATCAGCCCCAGCATTTT.

This clone was recorded a few times. The rearrangement joins TRBV5-4 to TRBJ2-7, with 8 bases lining up with TRBD2. V lost 6 bases, J lost 4 bases, and 9 bases stayed unmatched. Germline V gene sequence: CDR1 SGHNT, CDR2 YYREEE (reference sequence). This CDR3 contains 14 residues. In DNA form, the CDR3 reads TGTGCCAGCACCCGGTTCGCTAGCGGGTACGAGCAGTACTTC. Residues: CASTRFASGYEQYF.

The genes are TRBV9 and TRBJ2-5; 8 positions agree with TRBD1. This CDR3 spans 18 amino acids. In germline, CDR1 is SGDLS, CDR2 YYNGEE. The trim removed 2 bases at V and 3 bases at J, leaving 15 bases unmatched. The CDR3 region is CASSVSVDRESRKETQYF. CDR3 DNA: TGTGCCAGCAGCGTCTCCGTGGACAGGGAAAGCCGGAAAGAGACCCAGTACTTC. Combining the CDR3 with reference TRBV9 and TRBJ2-5 gives the whole variable domain DSGVTQTPKHLITATGQRVTLRCSPRSGDLSVYWYQQSLDQGLQFLIQYYNGEERAKGNILERFSAQQFPDLHSELNLSSLELGDSALYFCASSVSVDRESRKETQYFGPGTRLLVL.

The CDR3 DNA is TGTGCCAGCAGCCGCCAGACAGGACCCACTGAAGCTTTCTTT. This codes for CASSRQTGPTEAFF. V gene TRBV3-1 (or the pseudogene TRBV3-2) combines with J gene TRBJ1-1; TRBD1 is a possible D gene (6 bases). This CDR3 is 14 amino acids long. V lost 4 bases to trimming and J lost 4 bases, with 13 bases between them. Germline assignment: CDR1 LGHDT and CDR2 YNNKEL (reference sequence).

J is TRBJ2-3 and V is TRBV5-1, with 10 bases identical to TRBD2. Per germline, CDR1 SGHRS and CDR2 YFSETQ. This CDR3 is 15 amino acids long. The V segment lost 0 bases and the J segment 5 bases; nucleotides outside the gene matches: 3. The CDR3 region has the DNA TGCGCCAGCAGCTTGGCCCCTAGCGGGAGAGATACGCAGTATTTT. It yields the protein CASSLAPSGRDTQYF.

The chain links TRBV18 to TRBJ2-7; 13 nucleotides line up with TRBD2. The length of the CDR3 is 17 residues. After removal of 0 bases from V and 4 bases from J, the junction contained 6 bases not matched to a gene. Germline CDR1 reads KGHSH; CDR2 reads LQKENI. The CDR3 loop reads CASSPPGTSGRVYEQYF. CDR3 in DNA: TGTGCCAGCTCACCACCGGGCACTAGCGGGAGGGTTTACGAGCAGTACTTC.

The chain uses TRBV7-2 and TRBJ1-1; D gene ambiguous. The CDR3 spans 15 residues. Germline CDR1 reads SGHTA; CDR2 reads FQGNSA. The ends were cut back, 1 base at V and 3 bases at J, with 12 bases in the middle. This chain's CDR3 is CASSLGGGWDTEAFF. As DNA, the CDR3 is TGTGCCAGCAGCTTAGGGGGAGGGTGGGACACTGAAGCTTTCTTT.

J is TRBJ2-1 and V is TRBV9; maybe TRBD2 (5 bases). The CDR3 is made up of 15 amino acids. Trimming left V 2 bases short and J 10 bases short, with 19 bases between. In germline, CDR1 is SGDLS, CDR2 YYNGEE. The CDR3 region has the DNA TGTGCCAGCAGCGTTGGCTACGAGGGTTACGGGGAGCAGTTCTTC. Its translation: CASSVGYEGYGEQFF.

The chain recombines TRBV18 with TRBJ1-1; TRBD1 matches 8 bases. The CDR3 contains 15 residues. CDR1 is KGHSH, CDR2 LQKENI, per germline. The V gene end was trimmed by 6 bases and the J gene end by 1 base; junction bases not matched to a gene: 7. The CDR3 region is CASSNPGTGNTEAFF. CDR3 in DNA: TGTGCCAGCTCCAACCCCGGGACAGGGAACACTGAAGCTTTCTTT.